Sequencing of this T cell receptor beta chain was carried out in a study of blood T cell repertoires in COVID-19. For the study at large: COVID-19 samples from acute and convalescent phases originated in the United States, Italy and Spain. T cells, B-cell-depleted T cells, or PBMCs provided the cDNA or gDNA that served as material.

The ends lost 7 bases at V and 3 bases at J; junction bases unmatched: 7. The CDR3 length is 14 residues. Germline lookup yields CDR1 MNHEY and CDR2 SMNVEV (reference sequence). Original methodology: By means of reference gene primer amplification, nucleated cell counts were estimated. This table comes from immunoSEQ multiplex PCR, and its TCRdb copy is limited to in-frame clones, with some not included. The DNA gave D and trimming, while V, J and clone size come from that table. Found here are 95,000 to 120,000 clones, 80% to 90% of them singletons; the top ten hold more than 3%. The receptor was isolated from a man aged 40-50 years with acute or convalescent COVID-19. The J gene is TRBJ2-7, the V gene TRBV27, with 9 bases matching TRBD1. Sequencing was carried out using peripheral blood. The CDR3 loop reads CASTPKTGGYEQYF. Written as DNA, the CDR3 is TGTGCCAGCACCCCAAAGACAGGGGGCTACGAGCAGTACTTC.